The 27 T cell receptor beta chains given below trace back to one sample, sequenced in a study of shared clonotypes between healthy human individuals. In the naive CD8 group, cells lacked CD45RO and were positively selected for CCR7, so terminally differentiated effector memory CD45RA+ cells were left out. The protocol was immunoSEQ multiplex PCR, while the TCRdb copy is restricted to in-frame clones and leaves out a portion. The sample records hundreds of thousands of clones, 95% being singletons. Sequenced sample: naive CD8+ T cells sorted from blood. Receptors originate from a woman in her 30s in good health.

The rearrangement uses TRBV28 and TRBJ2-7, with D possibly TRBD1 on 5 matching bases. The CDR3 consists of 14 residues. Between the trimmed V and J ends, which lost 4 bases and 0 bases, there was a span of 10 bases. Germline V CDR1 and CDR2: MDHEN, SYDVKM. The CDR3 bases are TGTGCCAGCAGTTCCTGGACACGCTCCTACGAGCAGTACTTC. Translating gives CASSSWTRSYEQYF.

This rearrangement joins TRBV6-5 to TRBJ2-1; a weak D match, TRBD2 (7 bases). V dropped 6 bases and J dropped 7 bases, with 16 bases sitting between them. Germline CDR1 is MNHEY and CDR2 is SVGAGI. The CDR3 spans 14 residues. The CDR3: CASSSEGGGNEQFF. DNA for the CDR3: TGTGCCAGCAGCTCGGAGGGAGGGGGAAATGAGCAGTTCTTC.

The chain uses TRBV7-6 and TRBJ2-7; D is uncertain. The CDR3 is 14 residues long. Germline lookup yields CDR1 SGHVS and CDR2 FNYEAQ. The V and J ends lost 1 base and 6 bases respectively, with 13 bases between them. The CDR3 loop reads CASSLGASLPEQYF. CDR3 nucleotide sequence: TGTGCCAGCAGCTTAGGAGCCTCACTACCCGAGCAGTACTTC.

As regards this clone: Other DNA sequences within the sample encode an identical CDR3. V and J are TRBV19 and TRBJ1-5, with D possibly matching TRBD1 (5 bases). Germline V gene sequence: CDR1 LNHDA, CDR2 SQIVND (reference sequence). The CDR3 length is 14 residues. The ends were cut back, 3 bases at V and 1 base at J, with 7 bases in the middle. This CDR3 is CASSIWDSNQPQHF. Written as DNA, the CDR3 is TGTGCCAGTAGTATTTGGGACAGCAATCAGCCCCAGCATTTT.

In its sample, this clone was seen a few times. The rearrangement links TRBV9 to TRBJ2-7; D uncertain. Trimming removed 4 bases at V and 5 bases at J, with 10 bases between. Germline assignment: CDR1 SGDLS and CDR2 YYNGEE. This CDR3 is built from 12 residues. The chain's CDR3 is CASSKGFNEQYF. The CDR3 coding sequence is TGTGCCAGCAGCAAAGGGTTCAACGAGCAGTACTTC.

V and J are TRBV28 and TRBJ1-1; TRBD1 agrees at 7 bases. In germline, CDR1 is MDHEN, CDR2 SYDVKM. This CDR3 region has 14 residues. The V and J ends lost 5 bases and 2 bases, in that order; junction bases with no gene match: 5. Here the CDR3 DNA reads TGTGCCAGCAGTCGGACAGGCGCCAACACTGAAGCTTTCTTT. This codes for CASSRTGANTEAFF.

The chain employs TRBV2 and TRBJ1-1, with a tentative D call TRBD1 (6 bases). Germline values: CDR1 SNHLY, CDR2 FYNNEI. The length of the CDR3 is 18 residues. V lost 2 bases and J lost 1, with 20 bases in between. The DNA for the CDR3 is TGTGCCAGCAGTGAATGGGGCCTACCGGGACAACAGAACACTGAAGCTTTCTTT. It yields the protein CASSEWGLPGQQNTEAFF.

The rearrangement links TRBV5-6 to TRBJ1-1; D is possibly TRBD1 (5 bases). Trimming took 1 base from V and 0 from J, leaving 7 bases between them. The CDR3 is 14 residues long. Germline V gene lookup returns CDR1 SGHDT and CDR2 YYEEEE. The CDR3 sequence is CASSLLGVNTEAFF. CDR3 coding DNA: TGTGCCAGCAGCTTGTTAGGGGTGAACACTGAAGCTTTCTTT.

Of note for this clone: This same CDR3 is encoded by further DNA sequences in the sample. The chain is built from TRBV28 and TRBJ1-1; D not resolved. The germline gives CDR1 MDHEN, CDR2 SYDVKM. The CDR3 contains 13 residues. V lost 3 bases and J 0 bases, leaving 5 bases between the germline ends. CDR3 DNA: TGTGCCAGCAGTTTCAGGCTGAACACTGAAGCTTTCTTT. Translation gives CASSFRLNTEAFF.

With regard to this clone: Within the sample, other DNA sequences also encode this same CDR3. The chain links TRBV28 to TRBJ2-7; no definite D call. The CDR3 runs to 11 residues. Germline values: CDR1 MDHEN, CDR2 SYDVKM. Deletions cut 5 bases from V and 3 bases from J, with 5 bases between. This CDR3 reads CASSVGYEQYF. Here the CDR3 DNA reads TGTGCCAGCAGTGTCGGCTACGAGCAGTACTTC.

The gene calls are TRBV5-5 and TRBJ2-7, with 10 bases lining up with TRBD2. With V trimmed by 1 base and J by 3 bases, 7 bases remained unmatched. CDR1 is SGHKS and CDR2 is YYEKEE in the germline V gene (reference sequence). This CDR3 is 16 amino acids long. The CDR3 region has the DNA TGTGCCAGCAGCTTGATCGCTAGCGGGAGCATCTACGAGCAGTACTTC. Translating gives CASSLIASGSIYEQYF.

The CDR3 is CASSRGPGSGETQYF. The CDR3 region has the DNA TGCGCCAGCAGCCGGGGGCCTGGGTCGGGAGAGACCCAGTACTTC. The V and J genes are TRBV5-1 and TRBJ2-5; possibly TRBD1 or TRBD2 for D (6 bases each). This CDR3 spans 15 amino acids. V was pared by 4 bases and J by 4 bases, with 17 bases between. Germline CDR1 and CDR2: SGHRS and YFSETQ.

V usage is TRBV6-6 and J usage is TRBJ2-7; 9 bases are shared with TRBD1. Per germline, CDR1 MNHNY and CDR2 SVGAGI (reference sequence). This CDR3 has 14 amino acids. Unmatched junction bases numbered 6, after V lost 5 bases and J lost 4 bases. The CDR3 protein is CASSPGQGGYEQYF. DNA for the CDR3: TGTGCCAGCAGTCCGGGACAGGGTGGGTACGAGCAGTACTTC.

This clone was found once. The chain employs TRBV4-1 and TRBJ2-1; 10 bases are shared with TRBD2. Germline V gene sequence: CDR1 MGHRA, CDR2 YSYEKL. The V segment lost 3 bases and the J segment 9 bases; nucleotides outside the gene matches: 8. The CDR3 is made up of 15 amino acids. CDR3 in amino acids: CASSQGLAGVFEQFF. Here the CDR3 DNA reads TGCGCCAGCAGCCAGGGGCTAGCGGGAGTCTTTGAGCAGTTCTTC.

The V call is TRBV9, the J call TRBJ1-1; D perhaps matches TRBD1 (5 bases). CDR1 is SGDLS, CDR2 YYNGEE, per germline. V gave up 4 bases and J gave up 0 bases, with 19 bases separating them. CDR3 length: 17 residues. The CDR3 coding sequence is TGTGCCAGCAGCCCAGAGGGCGGGACGATGATGAACACTGAAGCTTTCTTT. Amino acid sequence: CASSPEGGTMMNTEAFF. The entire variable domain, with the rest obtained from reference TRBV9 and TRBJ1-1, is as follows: DSGVTQTPKHLITATGQRVTLRCSPRSGDLSVYWYQQSLDQGLQFLIQYYNGEERAKGNILERFSAQQFPDLHSELNLSSLELGDSALYFCASSPEGGTMMNTEAFFGQGTRLTVV.

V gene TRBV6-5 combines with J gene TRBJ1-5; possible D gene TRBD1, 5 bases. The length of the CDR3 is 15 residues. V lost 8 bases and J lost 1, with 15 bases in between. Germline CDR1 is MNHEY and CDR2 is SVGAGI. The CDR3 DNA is TGTGCCAGCGGGATGGGTAGGGACAGCAATCAGCCCCAGCATTTT. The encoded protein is CASGMGRDSNQPQHF.

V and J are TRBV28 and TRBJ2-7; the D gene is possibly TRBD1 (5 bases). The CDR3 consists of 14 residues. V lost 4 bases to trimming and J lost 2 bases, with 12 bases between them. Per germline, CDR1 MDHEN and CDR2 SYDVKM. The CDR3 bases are TGTGCCAGCAGTTCTTCCAGGGTACCCTACGAGCAGTACTTC. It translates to CASSSSRVPYEQYF.

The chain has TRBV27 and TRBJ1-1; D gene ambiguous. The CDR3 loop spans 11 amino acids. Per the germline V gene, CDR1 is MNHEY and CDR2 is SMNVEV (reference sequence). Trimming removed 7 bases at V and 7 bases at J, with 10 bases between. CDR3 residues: CASIYGYEAFF. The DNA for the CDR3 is TGTGCCAGCATTTATGGGTATGAAGCTTTCTTT.

CDR3 sequence: CASSLGTGTNNEQFF. The CDR3 DNA reads as TGTGCCAGCAGCTTAGGGACAGGGACCAACAATGAGCAGTTCTTC. The chain is built from TRBV7-6 and TRBJ2-1; 8 bases align to TRBD1. Germline CDR1 is SGHVS and CDR2 is FNYEAQ. V dropped 1 base and J dropped 5; count of bases not matched to a gene: 4. This CDR3 comprises 15 residues.

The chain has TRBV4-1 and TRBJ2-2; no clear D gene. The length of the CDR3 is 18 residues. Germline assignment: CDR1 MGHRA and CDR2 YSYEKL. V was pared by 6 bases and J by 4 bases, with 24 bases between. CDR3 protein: CASSRSPLWHEFTGELFF. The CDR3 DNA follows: TGCGCCAGCAGTCGATCCCCACTTTGGCACGAGTTCACCGGGGAGCTGTTTTTT.

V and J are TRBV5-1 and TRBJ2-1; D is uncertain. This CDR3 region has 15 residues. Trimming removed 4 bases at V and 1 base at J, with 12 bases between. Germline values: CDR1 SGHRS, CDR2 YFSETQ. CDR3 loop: CASSLRTLSYNEQFF. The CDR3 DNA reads TGCGCCAGCAGCCTCCGGACCCTTTCCTACAATGAGCAGTTCTTC.

The CDR3 is CASSLNDPGVDTQYF. DNA of the CDR3: TGTGCCAGCAGCTTGAACGACCCTGGGGTAGATACGCAGTATTTT. This sequence joins TRBV5-6 and TRBJ2-3; no reliable D call. With 1 base removed from V and 5 bases from J, the gap between germline ends came to 14 bases. Germline loops: CDR1 SGHDT, CDR2 YYEEEE. This CDR3 is 15 amino acids long.

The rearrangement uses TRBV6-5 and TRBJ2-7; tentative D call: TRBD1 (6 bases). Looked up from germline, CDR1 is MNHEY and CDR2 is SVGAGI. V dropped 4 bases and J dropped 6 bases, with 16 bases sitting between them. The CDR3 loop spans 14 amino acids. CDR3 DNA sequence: TGTGCCAGCAGTTTCGATCAACAGGGCTTCGAGCAGTACTTC. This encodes CASSFDQQGFEQYF.

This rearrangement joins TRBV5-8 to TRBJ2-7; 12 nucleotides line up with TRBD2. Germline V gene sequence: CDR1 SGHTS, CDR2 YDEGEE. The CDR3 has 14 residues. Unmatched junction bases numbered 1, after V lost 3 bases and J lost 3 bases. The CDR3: CASSWTSGNYEQYF. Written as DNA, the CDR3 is TGTGCCAGCAGCTGGACTAGCGGGAACTACGAGCAGTACTTC.

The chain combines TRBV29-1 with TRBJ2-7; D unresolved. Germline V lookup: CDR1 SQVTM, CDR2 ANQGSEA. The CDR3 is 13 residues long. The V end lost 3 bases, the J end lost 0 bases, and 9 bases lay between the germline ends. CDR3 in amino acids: CSVERQSSYEQYF. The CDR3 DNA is TGCAGCGTTGAGAGGCAGAGCTCCTACGAGCAGTACTTC.

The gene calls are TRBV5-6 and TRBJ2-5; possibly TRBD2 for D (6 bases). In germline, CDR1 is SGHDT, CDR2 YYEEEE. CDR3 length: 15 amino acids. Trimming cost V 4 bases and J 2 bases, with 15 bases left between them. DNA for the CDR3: TGTGCCAGCAGCGGCCTAACGGGACTTCAAGAGACCCAGTACTTC. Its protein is CASSGLTGLQETQYF.

Written as DNA, the CDR3 is TGTGCCAGTAGTATGGCCGGGAGTAGCTCCTACGAGCAGTACTTC. This gives the protein CASSMAGSSSYEQYF. V gene TRBV19 combines with J gene TRBJ2-7; D perhaps matches TRBD2 (6 bases). The V gene's germline CDR1 is LNHDA and CDR2 SQIVND (reference sequence). Trimming stripped 3 bases from V and 0 bases from J, with 12 bases between. The CDR3 consists of 15 residues.